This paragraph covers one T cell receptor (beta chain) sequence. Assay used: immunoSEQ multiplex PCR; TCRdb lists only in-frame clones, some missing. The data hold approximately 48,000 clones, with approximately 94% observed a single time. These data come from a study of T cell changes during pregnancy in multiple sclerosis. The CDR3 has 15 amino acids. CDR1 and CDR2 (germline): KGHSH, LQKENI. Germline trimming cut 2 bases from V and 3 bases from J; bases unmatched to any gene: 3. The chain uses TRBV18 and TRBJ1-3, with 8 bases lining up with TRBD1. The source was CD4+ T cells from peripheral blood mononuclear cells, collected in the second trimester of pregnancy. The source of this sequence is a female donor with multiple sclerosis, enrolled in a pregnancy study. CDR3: CASSPGGTGGNTIYF. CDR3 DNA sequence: TGTGCCAGCTCACCAGGAGGGACAGGTGGAAACACCATATATTTT.